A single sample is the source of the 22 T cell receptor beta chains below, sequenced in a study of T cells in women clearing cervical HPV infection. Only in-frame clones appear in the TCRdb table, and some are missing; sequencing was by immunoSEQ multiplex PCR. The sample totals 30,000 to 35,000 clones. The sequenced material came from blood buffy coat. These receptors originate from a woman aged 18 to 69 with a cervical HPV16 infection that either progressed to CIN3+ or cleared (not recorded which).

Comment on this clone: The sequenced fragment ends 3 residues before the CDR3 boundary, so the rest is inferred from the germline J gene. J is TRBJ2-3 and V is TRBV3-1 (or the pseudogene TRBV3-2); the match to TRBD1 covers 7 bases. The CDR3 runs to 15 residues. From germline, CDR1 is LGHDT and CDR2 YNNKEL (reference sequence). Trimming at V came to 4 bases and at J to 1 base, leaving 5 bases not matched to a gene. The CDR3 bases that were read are TGTGCCAGCAGCCCTAGTCAGGGGGGCACAGATACG. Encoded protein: CASSPSQGGTDT. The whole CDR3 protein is CASSPSQGGTDTQYF.

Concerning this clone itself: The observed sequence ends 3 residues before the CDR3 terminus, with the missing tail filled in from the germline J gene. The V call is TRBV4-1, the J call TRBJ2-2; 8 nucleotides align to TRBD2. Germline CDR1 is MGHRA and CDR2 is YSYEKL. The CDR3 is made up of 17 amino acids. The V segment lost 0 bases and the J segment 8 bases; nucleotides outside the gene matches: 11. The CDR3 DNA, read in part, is TGCGCCAGCAGCCAAGATTTTGAGCGGGGGTTGGGTGGGGAG. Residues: CASSQDFERGLGGE. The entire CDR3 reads CASSQDFERGLGGELFF.

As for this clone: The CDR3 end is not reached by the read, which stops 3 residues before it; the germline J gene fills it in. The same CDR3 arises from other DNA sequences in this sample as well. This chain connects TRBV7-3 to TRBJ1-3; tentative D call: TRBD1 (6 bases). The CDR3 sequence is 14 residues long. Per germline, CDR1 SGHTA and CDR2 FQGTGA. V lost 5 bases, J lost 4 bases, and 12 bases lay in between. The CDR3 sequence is CASSPHRVGNTIYF. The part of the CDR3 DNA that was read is TGTGCCAGCAGCCCCCACAGGGTGGGAAACACC.

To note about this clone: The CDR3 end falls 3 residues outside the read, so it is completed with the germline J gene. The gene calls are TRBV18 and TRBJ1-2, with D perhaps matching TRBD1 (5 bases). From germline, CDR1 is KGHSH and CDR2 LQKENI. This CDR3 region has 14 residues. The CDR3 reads CASSFQGVSYDYTF. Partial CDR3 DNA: TGTGCCAGCTCATTTCAGGGTGTCTCCTACGAC. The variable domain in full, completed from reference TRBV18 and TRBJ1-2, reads NAGVMQNPRHLVRRRGQEARLRCSPMKGHSHVYWYRQLPEEGLKFMVYLQKENIIDESGMPKERFSAEFPKEGPSILRIQQVVRGDSAAYFCASSFQGVSYDYTFGSGTRLTVV.

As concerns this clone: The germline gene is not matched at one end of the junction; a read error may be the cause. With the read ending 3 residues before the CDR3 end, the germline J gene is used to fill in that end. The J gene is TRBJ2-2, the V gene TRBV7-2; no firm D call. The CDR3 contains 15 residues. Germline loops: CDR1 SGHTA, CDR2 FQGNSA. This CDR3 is CSSSLSQADTGELFF. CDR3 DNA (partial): TGTTCCAGCAGCTTAAGTCAGGCCGACACCGGGGAG.

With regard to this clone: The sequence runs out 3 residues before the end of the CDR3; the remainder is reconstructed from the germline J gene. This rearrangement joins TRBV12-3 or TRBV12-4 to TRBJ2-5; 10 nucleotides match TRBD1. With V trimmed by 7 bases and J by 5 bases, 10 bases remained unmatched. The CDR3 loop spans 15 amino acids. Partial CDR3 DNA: TGTGCCAGCAAAGTAGGGACAGGGGATCCGGAGACC. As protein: CASKVGTGDPET. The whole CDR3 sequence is CASKVGTGDPETQYF.

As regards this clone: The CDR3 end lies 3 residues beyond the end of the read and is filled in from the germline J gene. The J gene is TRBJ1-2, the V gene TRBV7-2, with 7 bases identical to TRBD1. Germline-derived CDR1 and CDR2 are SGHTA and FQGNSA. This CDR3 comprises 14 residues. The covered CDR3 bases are TGTGCCAGCAGCCCCCGAAGTGCAGGGGGAGGC. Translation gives CASSPRSAGGG. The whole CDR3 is CASSPRSAGGGYTF.

CDR3 sequence reads: CSVGEGGGTGRWRHEKLFF. The sequenced part of the CDR3 DNA is TGCAGCGTTGGAGAGGGGGGAGGGACAGGGCGGTGGAGGCATGAAAAA. The chain is built from TRBV29-1 and TRBJ1-4; TRBD1 aligns across 9 bases. The CDR3 end lies 3 residues beyond the end of the read and is filled in from the germline J gene. V lost 4 bases to trimming and J lost 6 bases; unmatched junction nucleotides: 21. This CDR3 has 19 amino acids. Germline CDR1 is SQVTM and CDR2 is ANQGSEA. Drawing the rest from reference TRBV29-1 and TRBJ1-4, the complete variable domain is SAVISQKPSRDICQRGTSLTIQCQVDSQVTMMFWYRQQPGQSLTLIATANQGSEATYESGFVIDKFPISRPNLTFSTLTVSNMSPEDSSIYLCSVGEGGGTGRWRHEKLFFGSGTQLSVL.

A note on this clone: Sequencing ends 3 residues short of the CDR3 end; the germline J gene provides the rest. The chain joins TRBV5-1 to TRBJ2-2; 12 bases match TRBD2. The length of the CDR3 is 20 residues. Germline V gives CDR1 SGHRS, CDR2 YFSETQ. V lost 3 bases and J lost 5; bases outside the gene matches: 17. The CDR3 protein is CASSYPRTSGTSFGTGELFF. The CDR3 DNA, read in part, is TGCGCCAGCAGCTACCCCAGGACTAGCGGGACCTCTTTCGGTACCGGGGAG.

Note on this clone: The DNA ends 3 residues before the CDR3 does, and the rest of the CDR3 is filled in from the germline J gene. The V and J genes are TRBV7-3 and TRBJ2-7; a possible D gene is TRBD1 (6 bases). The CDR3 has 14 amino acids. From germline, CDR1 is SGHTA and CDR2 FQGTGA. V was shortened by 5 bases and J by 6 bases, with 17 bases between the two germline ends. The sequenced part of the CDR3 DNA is TGTGCCAGCAGCACCGGGTCGCCAGGGGTCGAG. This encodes CASSTGSPGVE. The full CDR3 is CASSTGSPGVEQYF.

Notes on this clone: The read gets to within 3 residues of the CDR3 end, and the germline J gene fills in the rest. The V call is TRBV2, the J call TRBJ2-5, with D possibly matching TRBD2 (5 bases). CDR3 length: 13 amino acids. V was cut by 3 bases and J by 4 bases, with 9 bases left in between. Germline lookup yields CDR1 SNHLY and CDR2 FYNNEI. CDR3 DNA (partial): TGTGCCAGCAGTGAGGTGGCGGGAGAGACC. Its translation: CASSEVAGET. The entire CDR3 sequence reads CASSEVAGETQYF.

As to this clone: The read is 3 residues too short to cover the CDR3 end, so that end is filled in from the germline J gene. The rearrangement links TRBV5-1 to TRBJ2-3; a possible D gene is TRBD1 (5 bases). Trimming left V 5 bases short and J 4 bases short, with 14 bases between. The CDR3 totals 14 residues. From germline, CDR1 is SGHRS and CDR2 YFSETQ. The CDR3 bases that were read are TGCGCCAGCAGGGAACAGGTGGCCGCAGATACG. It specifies CASREQVAADT. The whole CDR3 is CASREQVAADTQYF. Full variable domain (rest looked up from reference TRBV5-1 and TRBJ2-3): KAGVTQTPRYLIKTRGQQVTLSCSPISGHRSVSWYQQTPGQGLQFLFEYFSETQRNKGNFPGRFSGRQFSNSRSEMNVSTLELGDSALYLCASREQVAADTQYFGPGTRLTVL.

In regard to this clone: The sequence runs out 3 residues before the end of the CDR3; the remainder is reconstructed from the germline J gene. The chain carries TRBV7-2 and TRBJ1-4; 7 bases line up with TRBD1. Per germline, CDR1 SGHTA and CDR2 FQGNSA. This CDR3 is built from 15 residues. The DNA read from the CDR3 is TGTGCCAGCAGCTCCGGGACAGAAAGTAATTCACCA. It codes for CASSSGTESNSP. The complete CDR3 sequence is CASSSGTESNSPLFF.

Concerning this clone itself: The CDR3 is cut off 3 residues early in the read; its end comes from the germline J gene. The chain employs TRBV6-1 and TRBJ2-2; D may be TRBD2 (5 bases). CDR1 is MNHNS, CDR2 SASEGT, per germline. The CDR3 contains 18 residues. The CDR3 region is CASSEAERTFATNEKLFF. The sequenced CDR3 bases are TGTGCCAGCAGTGAAGCCGAACGGACTTTTGCAACTAATGAAAAG.

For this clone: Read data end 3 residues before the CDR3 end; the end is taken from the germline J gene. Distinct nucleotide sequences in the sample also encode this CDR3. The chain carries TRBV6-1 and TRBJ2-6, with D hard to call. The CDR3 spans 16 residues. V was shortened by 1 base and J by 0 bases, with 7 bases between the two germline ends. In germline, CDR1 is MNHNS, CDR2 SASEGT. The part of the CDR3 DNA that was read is TGTGCCAGCAGTGAAGAGGGTGGCTCTGGGGCCAACGTC. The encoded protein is CASSEEGGSGANV. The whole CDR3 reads CASSEEGGSGANVLTF.

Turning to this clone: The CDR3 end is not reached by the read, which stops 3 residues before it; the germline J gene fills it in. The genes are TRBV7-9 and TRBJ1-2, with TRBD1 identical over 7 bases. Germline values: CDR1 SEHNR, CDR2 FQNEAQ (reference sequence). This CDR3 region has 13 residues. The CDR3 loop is CASNPGGSNDYTF. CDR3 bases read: TGTGCCAGCAACCCAGGGGGTTCCAATGAC.

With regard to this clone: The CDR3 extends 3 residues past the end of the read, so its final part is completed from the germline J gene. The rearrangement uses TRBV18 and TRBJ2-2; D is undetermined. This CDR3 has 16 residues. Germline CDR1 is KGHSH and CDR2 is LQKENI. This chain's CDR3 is CASSPSGVATNEKLFF. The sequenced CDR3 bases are TGTGCCAGCTCACCTTCCGGAGTTGCAACTAATGAAAAG.

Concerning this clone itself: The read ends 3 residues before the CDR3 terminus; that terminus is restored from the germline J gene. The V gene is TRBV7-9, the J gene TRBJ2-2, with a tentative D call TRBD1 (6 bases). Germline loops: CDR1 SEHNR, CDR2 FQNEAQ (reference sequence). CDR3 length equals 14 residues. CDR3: CASSPRLGAEKLFF. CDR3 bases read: TGTGCCAGCAGTCCAAGGCTGGGGGCTGAAAAG. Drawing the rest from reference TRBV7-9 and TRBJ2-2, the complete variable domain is DTGVSQNPRHKITKRGQNVTFRCDPISEHNRLYWYRQTLGQGPEFLTYFQNEAQLEKSRLLSDRFSAERPKGSFSTLEIQRTEQGDSAMYLCASSPRLGAEKLFFGEGSRLTVL.

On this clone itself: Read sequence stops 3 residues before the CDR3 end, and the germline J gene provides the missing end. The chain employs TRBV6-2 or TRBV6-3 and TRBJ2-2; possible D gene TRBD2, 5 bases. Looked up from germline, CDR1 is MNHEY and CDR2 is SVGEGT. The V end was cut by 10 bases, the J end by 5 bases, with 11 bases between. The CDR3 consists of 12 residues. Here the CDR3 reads CATYTRTGELFF. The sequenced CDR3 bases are TGTGCCACATATACTAGGACCGGGGAG.

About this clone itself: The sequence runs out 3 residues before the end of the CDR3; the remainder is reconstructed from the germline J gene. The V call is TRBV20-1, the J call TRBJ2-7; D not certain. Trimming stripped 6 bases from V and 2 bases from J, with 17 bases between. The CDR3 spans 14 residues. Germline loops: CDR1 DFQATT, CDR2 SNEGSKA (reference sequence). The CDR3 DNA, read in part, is TGCAGTGCCAGTGGATTCCGCGGCGCCTACGAG. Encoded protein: CSASGFRGAYE. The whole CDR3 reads CSASGFRGAYEQYF.

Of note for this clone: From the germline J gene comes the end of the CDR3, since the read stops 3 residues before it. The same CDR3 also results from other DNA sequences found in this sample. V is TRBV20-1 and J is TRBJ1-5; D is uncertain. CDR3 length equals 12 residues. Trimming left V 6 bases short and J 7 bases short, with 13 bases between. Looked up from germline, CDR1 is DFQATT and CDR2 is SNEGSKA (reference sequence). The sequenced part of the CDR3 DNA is TGCAGTGCCTCCCGGGGAAAACAGCCC. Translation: CSASRGKQP. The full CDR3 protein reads CSASRGKQPQHF.

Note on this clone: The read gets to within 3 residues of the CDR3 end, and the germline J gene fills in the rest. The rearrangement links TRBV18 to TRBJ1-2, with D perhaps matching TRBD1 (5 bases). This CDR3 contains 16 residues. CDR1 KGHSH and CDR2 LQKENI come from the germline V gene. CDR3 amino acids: CASSASGLAGNYDYTF. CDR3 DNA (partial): TGTGCCAGCTCAGCGTCGGGACTAGCGGGCAACTACGAC.